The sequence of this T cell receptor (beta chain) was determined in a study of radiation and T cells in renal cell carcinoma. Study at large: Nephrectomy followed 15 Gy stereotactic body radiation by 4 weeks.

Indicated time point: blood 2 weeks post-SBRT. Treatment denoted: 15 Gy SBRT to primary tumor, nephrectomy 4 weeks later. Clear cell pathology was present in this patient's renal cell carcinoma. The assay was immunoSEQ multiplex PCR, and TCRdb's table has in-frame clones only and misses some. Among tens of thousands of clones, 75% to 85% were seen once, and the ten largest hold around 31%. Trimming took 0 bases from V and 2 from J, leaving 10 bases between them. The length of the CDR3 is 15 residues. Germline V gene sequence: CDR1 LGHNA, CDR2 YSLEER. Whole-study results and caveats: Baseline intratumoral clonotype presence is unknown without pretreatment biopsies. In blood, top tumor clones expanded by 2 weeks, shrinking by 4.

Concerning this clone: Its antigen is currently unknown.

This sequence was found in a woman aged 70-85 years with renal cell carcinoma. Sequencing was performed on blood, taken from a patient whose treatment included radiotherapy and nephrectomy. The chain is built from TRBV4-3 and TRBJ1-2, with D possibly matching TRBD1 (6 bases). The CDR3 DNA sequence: TGCGCCAGCAGCCAAGACCTAGGGGGGAACTATGGCTACACCTTC. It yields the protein CASSQDLGGNYGYTF.